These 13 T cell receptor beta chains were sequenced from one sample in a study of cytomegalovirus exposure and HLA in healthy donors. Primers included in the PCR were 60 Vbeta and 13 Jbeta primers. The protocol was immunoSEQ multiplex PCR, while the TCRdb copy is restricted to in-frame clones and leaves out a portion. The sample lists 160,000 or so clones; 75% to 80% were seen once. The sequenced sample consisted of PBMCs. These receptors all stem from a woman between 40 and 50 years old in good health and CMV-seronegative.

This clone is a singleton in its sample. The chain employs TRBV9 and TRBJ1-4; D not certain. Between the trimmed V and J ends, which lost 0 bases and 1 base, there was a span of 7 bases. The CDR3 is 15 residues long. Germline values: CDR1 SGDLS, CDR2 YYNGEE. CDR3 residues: CASSVAPLTNEKLFF. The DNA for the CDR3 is TGTGCCAGCAGCGTAGCCCCCTTAACTAATGAAAAACTGTTTTTT.

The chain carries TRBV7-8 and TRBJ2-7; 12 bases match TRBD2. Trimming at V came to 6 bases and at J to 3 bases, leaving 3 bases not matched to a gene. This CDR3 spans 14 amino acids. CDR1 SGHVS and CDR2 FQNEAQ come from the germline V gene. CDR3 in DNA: TGTGCCAGCAGTTGGACTAGCGGGGACTACGAGCAGTACTTC. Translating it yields CASSWTSGDYEQYF.

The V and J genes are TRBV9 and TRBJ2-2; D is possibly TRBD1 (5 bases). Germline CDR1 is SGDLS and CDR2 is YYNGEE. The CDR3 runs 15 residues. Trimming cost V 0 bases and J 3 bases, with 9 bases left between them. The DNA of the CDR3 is TGTGCCAGCAGCGTAGGTGGGGCTCACACCGGGGAGCTGTTTTTT. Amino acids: CASSVGGAHTGELFF.

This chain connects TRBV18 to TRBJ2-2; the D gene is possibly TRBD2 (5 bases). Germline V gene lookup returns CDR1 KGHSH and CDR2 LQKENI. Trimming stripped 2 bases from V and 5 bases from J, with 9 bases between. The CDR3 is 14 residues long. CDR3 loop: CASSPKRETGELFF. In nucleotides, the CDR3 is TGTGCCAGCTCACCAAAAAGGGAGACCGGGGAGCTGTTTTTT. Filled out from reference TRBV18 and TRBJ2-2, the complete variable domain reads NAGVMQNPRHLVRRRGQEARLRCSPMKGHSHVYWYRQLPEEGLKFMVYLQKENIIDESGMPKERFSAEFPKEGPSILRIQQVVRGDSAAYFCASSPKRETGELFFGEGSRLTVL.

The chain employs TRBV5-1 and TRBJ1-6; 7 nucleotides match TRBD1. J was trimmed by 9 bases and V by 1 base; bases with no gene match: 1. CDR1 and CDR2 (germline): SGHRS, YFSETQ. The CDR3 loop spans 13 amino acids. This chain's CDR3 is CASSLSGGSPLHF. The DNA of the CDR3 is TGCGCCAGCAGCTTGTCAGGGGGTTCACCCCTCCACTTT. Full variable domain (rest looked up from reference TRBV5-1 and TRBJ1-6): KAGVTQTPRYLIKTRGQQVTLSCSPISGHRSVSWYQQTPGQGLQFLFEYFSETQRNKGNFPGRFSGRQFSNSRSEMNVSTLELGDSALYLCASSLSGGSPLHFGNGTRLTVT.

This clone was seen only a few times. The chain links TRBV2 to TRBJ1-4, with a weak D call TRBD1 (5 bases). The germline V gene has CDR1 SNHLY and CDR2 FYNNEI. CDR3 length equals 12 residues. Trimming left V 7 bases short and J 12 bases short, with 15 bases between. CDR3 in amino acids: CASNRGALQLFF. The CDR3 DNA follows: TGTGCCAGCAACCGCGGGGCCTTACAACTGTTTTTT.

The CDR3 DNA follows: TGCGCCAGCAGCTTGGTACAGCCAGGGGCCAACGTCCTGACTTTC. The encoded protein is CASSLVQPGANVLTF. The chain links TRBV5-1 to TRBJ2-6, with unresolved D. The CDR3 runs to 15 residues. The V end lost 0 bases, the J end lost 4 bases, and 8 bases lay between the germline ends. Germline V gene lookup returns CDR1 SGHRS and CDR2 YFSETQ.

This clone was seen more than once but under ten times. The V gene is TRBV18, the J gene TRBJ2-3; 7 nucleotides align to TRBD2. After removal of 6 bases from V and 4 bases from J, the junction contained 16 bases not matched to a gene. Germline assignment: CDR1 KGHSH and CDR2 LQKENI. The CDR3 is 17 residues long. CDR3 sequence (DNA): TGTGCCAGCTCGAGGGCCGCAGGCAGCGGGGTGGCAGATACGCAGTATTTT. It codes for CASSRAAGSGVADTQYF.

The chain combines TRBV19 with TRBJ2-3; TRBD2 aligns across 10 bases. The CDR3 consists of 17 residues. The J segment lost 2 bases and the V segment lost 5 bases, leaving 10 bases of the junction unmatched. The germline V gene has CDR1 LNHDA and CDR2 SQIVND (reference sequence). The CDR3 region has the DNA TGTGCCAGTAGTGAAAAACTAGCGGGGCGATACACAGATACGCAGTATTTT. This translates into CASSEKLAGRYTDTQYF.

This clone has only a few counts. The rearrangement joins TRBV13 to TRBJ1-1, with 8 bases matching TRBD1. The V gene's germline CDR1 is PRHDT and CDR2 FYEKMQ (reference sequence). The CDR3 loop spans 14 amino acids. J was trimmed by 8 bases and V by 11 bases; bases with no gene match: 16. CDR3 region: CAGRRRAGGGEAFF. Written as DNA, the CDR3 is TGTGCCGGGAGACGGAGGGCAGGGGGCGGAGAAGCTTTCTTT.

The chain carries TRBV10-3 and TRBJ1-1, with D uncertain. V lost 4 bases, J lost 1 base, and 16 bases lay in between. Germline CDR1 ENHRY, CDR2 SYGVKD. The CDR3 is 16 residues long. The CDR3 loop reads CAISVGFGFGNTEAFF. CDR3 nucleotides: TGTGCCATCAGTGTGGGTTTCGGGTTCGGGAACACTGAAGCTTTCTTT.

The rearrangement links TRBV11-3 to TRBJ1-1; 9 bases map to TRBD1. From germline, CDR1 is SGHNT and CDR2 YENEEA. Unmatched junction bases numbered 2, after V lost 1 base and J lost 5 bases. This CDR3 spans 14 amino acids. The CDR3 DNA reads TGTGCCAGCAGCTTAGGGACAGGGGTTACTGAAGCTTTCTTT. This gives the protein CASSLGTGVTEAFF.

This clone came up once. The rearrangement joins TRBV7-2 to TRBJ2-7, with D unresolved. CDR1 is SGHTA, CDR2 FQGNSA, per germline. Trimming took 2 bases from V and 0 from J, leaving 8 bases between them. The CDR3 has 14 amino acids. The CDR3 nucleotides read TGTGCCAGCAGCTTAACGCCAGGCTCCTACGAGCAGTACTTC. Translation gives CASSLTPGSYEQYF.